Given below is one T cell receptor (beta chain) in context. The antigen is unknown. The sample is drawn from a study of cytomegalovirus exposure and HLA in healthy donors. At the level of the study: The study placed 80% to 85% of its approximately 360 genotyped donors in the Caucasian-associated ancestry cluster. Findings of the study overall: Analysis performed later showed TCR beta chains linked to HLA being more clonally expanded than equally common others. A later analysis linked a missense variant in DCLRE1C to the trimming of TCR beta V and J genes.

The PCR contained 60 Vbeta and 13 Jbeta primers. Assay: immunoSEQ multiplex PCR; the TCRdb copy retains only in-frame clones and omits some. The table shows about 160,000 clones, with 85% occurring only once. Per the germline V gene, CDR1 is SGDLS and CDR2 is YYNGEE. CDR3 length equals 14 residues. J lost 7 bases, V lost 4 bases, and 7 bases had no gene match. The chain has TRBV9 and TRBJ2-7, with 11 bases lining up with TRBD1. This sequence was found in a man younger than 35 in good health and CMV-seropositive. The specimen sequenced was PBMCs. The CDR3 loop is CASSPGQGVREQYF. The CDR3 coding sequence is TGTGCCAGCAGCCCGGGACAGGGGGTAAGGGAGCAGTACTTC.